One T cell receptor beta chain is described in this entry. These data originate in a study of blood T cell repertoires in COVID-19. Losses at the gene ends were 6 bases for V and 0 bases for J; bases not matched to a gene: 6. CDR3 size: 15 residues. CDR1 and CDR2 from the germline V gene are ENHRY and SYGVKD. This table comes from immunoSEQ multiplex PCR, and its TCRdb copy is limited to in-frame clones, with some not included. The sample comprises about 220,000 clones, roughly 84% of which are singletons, and 3% to 4% rests with the top ten. Material for sequencing was peripheral blood. This rearrangement joins TRBV10-3 to TRBJ1-1, with TRBD1 matching over 8 bases. The sequence was collected from a woman of 80 years or more with acute or convalescent COVID-19. The CDR3 sequence is CAIRGGQAMNTEAFF. DNA of the CDR3: TGTGCCATCAGAGGGGGACAGGCGATGAACACTGAAGCTTTCTTT.